The rows below give T cell receptor beta chains drawn from one sample of a study of technical replicates of blood from a few donors. TCRdb keeps only in-frame clones here, not all; method: immunoSEQ multiplex PCR. The sample consists of 74,000 or so clones, 80% to 95% of them appearing once. The material sequenced was T cells isolated from PBMCs. These receptors all come from a human donor in good health. CDR3s include the opening cysteine and the closing phenylalanine or tryptophan. Only part of the rows carry a size: once, few, many, or a class if the clone is expanded.

length,size,V,CDR3
17,few,TRBV5-4,CASSLGGRQGALAEAFF
14,.,TRBV6-8,CARLLASGSNEQFF
15,.,TRBV5-5,CASSLLTSGYYEQYF
14,.,TRBV29-1,CSVAPTGLADTQYF
13,.,TRBV6-6,CASSSPRTGNYTF
15,.,TRBV6-6,CASRIGQGNNLEQFF
16,.,TRBV29-1,CSVIGVAELSTDTQYF
15,.,TRBV10-1,CASSEPGLVPDTQYF
15,.,TRBV15,CATSPRGGVGQPQHF
13,once,TRBV19,CASSGQSTDTQYF
14,.,TRBV14,CASSQDRYRGELFF
14,.,TRBV7-9,CASAAVELWETQYF
12,.,TRBV5-6,CASKRQNSEQYF
10,.,TRBV16,CASSRRGGTF
11,.,TRBV6-5,CASSYNNEQFF
14,.,TRBV25-1,CASSLRAGGYEQYF
15,.,TRBV11-3,CASSHGQGRIETQYF
15,few,TRBV14,CASSQGGQGYTEAFF